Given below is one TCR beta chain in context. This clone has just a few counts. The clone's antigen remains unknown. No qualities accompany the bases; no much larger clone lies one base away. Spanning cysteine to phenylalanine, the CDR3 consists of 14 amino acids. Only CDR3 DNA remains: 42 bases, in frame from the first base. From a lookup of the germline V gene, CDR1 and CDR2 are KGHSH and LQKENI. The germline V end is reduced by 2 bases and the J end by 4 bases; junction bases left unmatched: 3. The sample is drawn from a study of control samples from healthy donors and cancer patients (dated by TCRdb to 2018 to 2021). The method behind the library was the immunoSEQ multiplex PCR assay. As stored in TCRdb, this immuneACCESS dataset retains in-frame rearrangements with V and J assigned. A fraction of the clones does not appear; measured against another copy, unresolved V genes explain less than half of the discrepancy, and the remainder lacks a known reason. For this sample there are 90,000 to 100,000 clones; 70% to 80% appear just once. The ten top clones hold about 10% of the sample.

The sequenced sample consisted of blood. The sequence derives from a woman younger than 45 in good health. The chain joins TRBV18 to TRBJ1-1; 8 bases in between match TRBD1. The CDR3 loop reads CASSPTGGITEAFF. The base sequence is TGTGCCAGCTCACCAACAGGGGGAATCACTGAAGCTTTCTTT.